Following are 16 T cell receptor beta chains from one sample sequenced in a study of blood T cells in healthy people across ages. Together with a sample-barcoded 5' primer, a J-beta primer mix was included in a second PCR lasting about 7 to 12 cycles. In TCRdb, the 5' RACE reads were re-called with MiXCR into one record per CDR3 protein. The top ten clones hold more than 2% of a sample with over 1.5 million distinct CDR3 sequences, 49% of them seen once. The sequenced sample consisted of blood. These receptors originate from a woman in her thirties or forties in good health.

The V call is TRBV14, the J call TRBJ2-3, with D unresolved. CDR3 length: 13 residues. V was pared by 1 base and J by 8 bases, with 10 bases between. CDR1 is SGHDN and CDR2 is FVKESK in the germline V gene. CDR3 amino acids: CASSQVRLGTQYF. CDR3 coding DNA: TGTGCCAGCAGCCAAGTTCGACTGGGTACGCAGTATTTT.

CDR3 protein: CSARSRHHRSNQPQHF. In nucleotides, the CDR3 is TGCAGTGCTAGAAGCAGACACCACCGGAGCAATCAGCCCCAGCATTTT. The rearrangement joins TRBV20-1 to TRBJ1-5; D remains unclear. The CDR3 extends over 16 amino acids. The germline V gene encodes CDR1 DFQATT and CDR2 SNEGSKA (reference sequence). V lost 2 bases, J lost 1 base, and 15 bases lay in between.

In its sample, this clonotype was seen a few times. The CDR3 sequence is CASSRGEQFF. The CDR3 nucleotides read TGTGCCAGCTCCAGGGGGGAGCAGTTCTTC. The J gene is TRBJ2-1, the V gene TRBV28; 7 bases match TRBD1. Germline trimming cut 8 bases from V and 10 bases from J; bases unmatched to any gene: 2. The germline V gene has CDR1 MDHEN and CDR2 SYDVKM. This CDR3 contains 10 residues.

The J gene is TRBJ2-5, the V gene TRBV28; D is uncertain. The better agreement between TRBJ2-7 and the DNA end casts doubt on the J call. In germline, CDR1 is MDHEN, CDR2 SYDVKM. The CDR3 extends over 16 amino acids. CDR3: CASSPRAVLTFIEQYF. CDR3 DNA: TGTGCCAGCAGTCCCCGGGCCGTTTTGACCTTTATCGAGCAGTACTTC.

V is TRBV6-2 or TRBV6-3 and J is TRBJ2-6, with 10 positions matching TRBD1. CDR1 MNHEY and CDR2 SVGEGT come from the germline V gene. Trimming cost V 5 bases and J 8 bases; bases outside gene matches: 9. The CDR3 sequence is 16 residues long. Here the CDR3 DNA reads TGTGCCAGCAGTAAAGACAGGGGGCGCGTAACCAACGTCCTGACTTTC. This sequence encodes CASSKDRGRVTNVLTF.

This chain joins TRBV28 and TRBJ2-7; D call uncertain. V was cut by 1 base and J by 6 bases, with 13 bases left in between. CDR1 and CDR2 (germline): MDHEN, SYDVKM. The CDR3 consists of 14 residues. The CDR3 DNA sequence: TGTGCCAGCAGTTTATATGCCAGATCGGGCGAGCAGTACTTC. This encodes CASSLYARSGEQYF.

This clonotype was found a few times. The V call is TRBV5-1, the J call TRBJ1-2; D is unresolved. CDR1 is SGHRS, CDR2 YFSETQ, per germline. The CDR3 spans 13 residues. V lost 2 bases to trimming and J lost 8 bases, with 13 bases between them. The CDR3 loop reads CASSFPDGYGYTF. CDR3 in DNA: TGCGCCAGCAGCTTCCCGGATGGGTACGGCTACACCTTC.

This clonotype has just a few counts. This chain uses TRBV4-2 with TRBJ2-3; 8 nucleotides match TRBD2. Germline V lookup: CDR1 LGHNA, CDR2 YNFKEQ. Unmatched junction bases numbered 4, after V lost 0 bases and J lost 5 bases. This CDR3 contains 15 residues. CDR3 coding DNA: TGTGCCAGCAGCCAAGATCTCCTAGCGGGAGATACGCAGTATTTT. It encodes CASSQDLLAGDTQYF.

The chain is built from TRBV7-6 and TRBJ2-7, with D possibly TRBD1 on 6 matching bases. Between the trimmed V and J ends, which lost 3 bases and 7 bases, there was a span of 16 bases. Germline lookup yields CDR1 SGHVS and CDR2 FNYEAQ. CDR3 length equals 14 residues. Here the CDR3 DNA reads TGTGCCAGCAGCTTGGCAGGGGACGCCGTGGAGCAGTACTTC. Amino acid sequence: CASSLAGDAVEQYF. Combining the CDR3 with reference TRBV7-6 and TRBJ2-7 gives the whole variable domain GAGVSQSPRYKVTKRGQDVALRCDPISGHVSLYWYRQALGQGPEFLTYFNYEAQQDKSGLPNDRFSAERPEGSISTLTIQRTEQRDSAMYRCASSLAGDAVEQYFGPGTRLTVT.

This clonotype occurred a few times. The V call is TRBV20-1, the J call TRBJ1-2; perhaps TRBD1 as D (5 bases). Germline-derived CDR1 and CDR2 are DFQATT and SNEGSKA (reference sequence). CDR3 length: 13 residues. Trimming took 1 base from V and 6 from J, leaving 12 bases between them. For the CDR3, the DNA is TGCAGTGCTAGAGTTTCGGGGGAGCATGGCTACACCTTC. It translates to CSARVSGEHGYTF.

The chain uses TRBV2 and TRBJ1-2; D remains unclear. This CDR3 comprises 14 residues. V was cut by 4 bases and J by 4 bases, with 13 bases left in between. Looked up from germline, CDR1 is SNHLY and CDR2 is FYNNEI. The CDR3 here is CASSGAGLGYGYTF. The DNA of the CDR3 is TGTGCCAGCAGTGGAGCGGGGTTAGGCTATGGCTACACCTTC.

In this sample, this clonotype turned up a few times. The chain joins TRBV20-1 to TRBJ2-5; D may be TRBD2 (7 bases). Trimming took 6 bases from V and 5 from J, leaving 16 bases between them. The CDR3 is 13 amino acids. The germline V gene has CDR1 DFQATT and CDR2 SNEGSKA (reference sequence). CDR3 bases: TGCAGTGCCACTGGGGGGGGCAGGGAGACCCAGTACTTC. Its protein is CSATGGGRETQYF.

This chain links TRBV14 with TRBJ2-6; the match to TRBD1 covers 7 bases. CDR1 and CDR2 (germline): SGHDN, FVKESK. V was clipped by 3 bases and J by 0 bases; unmatched bases: 5. The CDR3 contains 17 residues. As DNA, the CDR3 is TGTGCCAGCAGCCAGTATACAGGGGACTCTGGGGCCAACGTCCTGACTTTC. Its translation is CASSQYTGDSGANVLTF. Full variable domain (rest looked up from reference TRBV14 and TRBJ2-6): EAGVTQFPSHSVIEKGQTVTLRCDPISGHDNLYWYRRVMGKEIKFLLHFVKESKQDESGMPNNRFLAERTGGTYSTLKVQPAELEDSGVYFCASSQYTGDSGANVLTFGAGSRLTVL.

The CDR3 sequence is CASIQAIGATNEKLFF. CDR3 in DNA: TGTGCCAGCATCCAGGCGATAGGGGCAACTAATGAAAAACTGTTTTTT. This chain links TRBV7-9 with TRBJ1-4, with D tentatively TRBD1 (5 bases). CDR1 and CDR2 from the germline V gene are SEHNR and FQNEAQ (reference sequence). This CDR3 spans 16 amino acids. The ends were cut back, 7 bases at V and 0 bases at J, with 15 bases in the middle.

The V call is TRBV29-1, the J call TRBJ1-6; no clear D gene. Germline V gene lookup returns CDR1 SQVTM and CDR2 ANQGSEA. V was clipped by 6 bases and J by 7 bases, with 16 bases between them. The CDR3 consists of 14 residues. CDR3 in amino acids: CSVVIRTSNSPLHF. CDR3 bases: TGCAGCGTCGTTATTCGGACCAGCAATTCACCCCTCCACTTT.

The gene calls are TRBV7-9 and TRBJ1-2; perhaps TRBD1 as D (5 bases). The length of the CDR3 is 14 residues. V dropped 6 bases and J dropped 6 bases, with 17 bases sitting between them. The V gene's germline CDR1 is SEHNR and CDR2 FQNEAQ (reference sequence). For the CDR3, the DNA is TGTGCCAGCAGGGCCGGGACGGACATTGATGGCTACACCTTC. The encoded protein is CASRAGTDIDGYTF.